The 11 T cell receptor beta chains in this list originate from one sample, sequenced in a study of cytomegalovirus exposure and HLA in healthy donors. 13 Jbeta primers and 60 Vbeta primers were used for the PCR. Sequencing was performed with immunoSEQ multiplex PCR; in TCRdb, only in-frame clones are kept and a portion is missing. Of over 150,000 clones in the sample, roughly four fifths were seen once. Sequenced sample: PBMCs. The source of these receptors is a man in his forties or fifties in good health and CMV-seronegative.

This clone showed up just a few times. CDR3 nucleotides: TGCGCCAGCAGCTTGGGGACTAACACAGATACGCAGTATTTT. Protein product: CASSLGTNTDTQYF. This chain uses TRBV5-1 with TRBJ2-3, with a weak D call TRBD2 (6 bases). The CDR3 has 14 amino acids. The V and J ends lost 0 bases and 2 bases respectively, with 7 bases between them. Germline loops: CDR1 SGHRS, CDR2 YFSETQ.

The chain recombines TRBV11-2 with TRBJ1-1, with D unresolved. This CDR3 spans 14 amino acids. Germline V CDR1 and CDR2: SGHAT, FQNNGV. The germline V and J ends were trimmed by 2 bases and 0 bases, with 7 bases remaining between them. The CDR3 DNA follows: TGTGCCAGCAGCTTAATTTCCATGAACACTGAAGCTTTCTTT. This encodes CASSLISMNTEAFF.

The J gene is TRBJ1-1, the V gene TRBV6-5, with TRBD1 matching 7 bases. CDR1 and CDR2 (germline): MNHEY, SVGAGI. V trimming: 0 bases; J trimming: 4 bases; junction bases outside the gene matches: 5. The CDR3 consists of 15 residues. Here the CDR3 reads CASSYSKGASTEAFF. The DNA of the CDR3 is TGTGCCAGCAGTTACTCAAAGGGGGCAAGCACTGAAGCTTTCTTT.

This chain connects TRBV30 to TRBJ1-2; 7 bases fit TRBD1. There are 13 residues in the CDR3. After removal of 0 bases from V and 3 bases from J, the junction contained 1 base not matched to a gene. Germline V gene data show CDR1 as GTSNPN and CDR2 as SVGIG (reference sequence). CDR3 residues: CAWSVTGDYGYTF. The CDR3 DNA reads as TGTGCCTGGAGTGTTACAGGGGACTATGGCTACACCTTC.

The chain combines TRBV7-7 with TRBJ2-5, with D tentatively TRBD2 (7 bases). CDR3 length equals 12 residues. The germline V gene has CDR1 SSHAT and CDR2 FNYEAQ (reference sequence). The CDR3 spells CASRGGGETQYF. CDR3 nucleotide sequence: TGTGCTAGCCGCGGGGGCGGAGAGACCCAGTACTTC.

This clone was detected once. This chain connects TRBV18 to TRBJ2-6; 8 nucleotides agree with TRBD1. The CDR3 covers 19 residues. The germline V gene has CDR1 KGHSH and CDR2 LQKENI. Germline trimming cut 3 bases from V and 0 bases from J; bases unmatched to any gene: 10. CDR3 sequence: CASSPYWDRKISGANVLTF. The CDR3 coding sequence is TGTGCCAGCTCACCGTATTGGGACAGGAAAATCTCTGGGGCCAACGTCCTGACTTTC.

This clone has a single count. The genes are TRBV5-1 and TRBJ2-3; 11 nucleotides match TRBD2. The V gene's germline CDR1 is SGHRS and CDR2 YFSETQ. Trimming took 4 bases from V and 5 from J; bases not matched to a gene: 9. This CDR3 is built from 16 residues. The CDR3 sequence is CASSPLTSGRGDTQYF. In DNA, the CDR3 is TGCGCCAGCAGCCCCCTAACTAGCGGGAGAGGAGATACGCAGTATTTT. The full variable domain, in which reference TRBV5-1 and TRBJ2-3 provide the parts outside the CDR3, is KAGVTQTPRYLIKTRGQQVTLSCSPISGHRSVSWYQQTPGQGLQFLFEYFSETQRNKGNFPGRFSGRQFSNSRSEMNVSTLELGDSALYLCASSPLTSGRGDTQYFGPGTRLTVL.

This clone was detected a few times. A junction end diverges from the germline sequence, so it may reflect a read error. V gene TRBV7-9 combines with J gene TRBJ1-4, with 10 bases fitting TRBD1. Germline assignment: CDR1 SEHNR and CDR2 FQNEAQ (reference sequence). This CDR3 has 16 residues. DNA for the CDR3: TGTTCCAGCGAGATATACAGGGGGACAGGGGATGAAAAACTGTTTTTT. As protein: CSSEIYRGTGDEKLFF.

The gene calls are TRBV19 and TRBJ2-1; 12 bases agree with TRBD2. Germline V gene lookup returns CDR1 LNHDA and CDR2 SQIVND (reference sequence). Unmatched junction bases numbered 7, after V lost 2 bases and J lost 8 bases. This CDR3 has 16 residues. The CDR3 reads CASSISTSGRNDEQFF. CDR3 nucleotide sequence: TGTGCCAGTAGTATAAGCACTAGCGGGAGGAACGATGAGCAGTTCTTC.

As for this clone: The junction departs from the called germline gene at one end, perhaps through a read error. The rearrangement joins TRBV29-1 to TRBJ2-7; 8 nucleotides line up with TRBD2. Germline CDR1 and CDR2: SQVTM and ANQGSEA. The CDR3 spans 13 residues. The CDR3 DNA sequence: TGCAGCGTCTCTTTGGGTAGCGGGGCCCCATCAAGCTTC. It is translated as CSVSLGSGAPSSF.

This chain connects TRBV7-2 to TRBJ2-1; 8 bases are shared with TRBD2. CDR3 length: 15 amino acids. Per the germline V gene, CDR1 is SGHTA and CDR2 is FQGNSA. V shed 5 bases, J shed 0 bases, and the junction held 3 bases outside the gene matches. In DNA, the CDR3 is TGTGCCAGCAGCGATAGCGGGAACTCCTACAATGAGCAGTTCTTC. It encodes CASSDSGNSYNEQFF.